This T cell receptor beta chain comes out of a study of cytomegalovirus exposure and HLA in healthy donors. Findings and caveats of the study: Near-uniform donor sequencing depth was presumed by presence/absence analyses. A later analysis linked a missense variant in DCLRE1C to the trimming of TCR beta V and J genes. Common viral pathogens were later found to be apparently linked to several of the most significant clusters.

The PCR ran on 60 Vbeta and 13 Jbeta primers. TCRdb keeps only in-frame clones here, not all; method: immunoSEQ multiplex PCR. This sample has fewer than 150,000 clones, with around 82% found just once. CDR3 length: 16 residues. Germline V lookup: CDR1 SEHNR, CDR2 FQNEAQ (reference sequence). Trimming cost V 2 bases and J 1 base; bases outside gene matches: 3. To note about this clone: Antigen: not known.

The chain joins TRBV7-9 to TRBJ2-5, with 11 bases fitting TRBD2. The receptor's source is a woman in her forties in good health and CMV-seropositive. The sequencing input was PBMCs. CDR3 sequence reads: CASSLIAGGVQETQYF. DNA for the CDR3: TGTGCCAGCAGCTTAATAGCGGGAGGGGTCCAAGAGACCCAGTACTTC.